This T cell receptor (beta chain) was retrieved from a study of identical twins. The study, taken as a whole, reports: Zero-insertion analyses were open to partial confounding by invariant MAIT and iNKT cells.

Looked up from germline, CDR1 is LGHNA and CDR2 is YNFKEQ. The CDR3 spans 15 residues. For this clonotype: What it binds is unknown.

TCRdb fed the 5' RACE reads into MiXCR, producing one record per CDR3 protein. Found here are 500,000 or so distinct CDR3 sequences, 22% of them singletons; the top ten hold roughly 0.91%. These records were also assigned to another study, of T cells expressing NK-cell markers. Turning to that study: Sequenced donors, eight in total, included seven who were HCMV-seropositive and one who was seronegative. Sorting was restricted to alpha-beta TCR T cells by an anti-gamma-delta TCR antibody in several experiments. For four donors, these clonotypes were likewise the leading ones in the CD3+CD56-NKG2C+ fraction.

Sequencing was performed on CD4+ T cells sorted from blood. This receptor was obtained from a young woman in good health. This chain uses TRBV4-2 with TRBJ2-1, with D possibly TRBD2 on 6 matching bases. CDR3 amino acids: CACSQGGADYNEQFF. The DNA for the CDR3 is TGTGCTTGCAGCCAAGGCGGGGCCGATTACAATGAGCAGTTCTTC.